This entry lists 23 T cell receptor beta chains sequenced from one sample in a study of cytomegalovirus exposure and HLA in healthy donors. Generated by immunoSEQ multiplex PCR, the TCRdb table keeps only in-frame clones and is missing some. The sample includes approximately 280,000 clones, 80% to 90% of them seen just once. The sequencing input was PBMCs. These receptors came from a woman between 18 and 29 years old in good health and CMV-seronegative.

The chain couples TRBV4-1 to TRBJ2-7; D is uncertain. V lost 0 bases and J 5 bases, leaving 14 bases between the germline ends. Germline assignment: CDR1 MGHRA and CDR2 YSYEKL. The CDR3 consists of 15 residues. The DNA for the CDR3 is TGCGCCAGCAGCCAAGAACCGGCGGCGAGGAACGAGCAGTACTTC. Translation: CASSQEPAARNEQYF.

The chain carries TRBV25-1 and TRBJ2-5, with 12 bases aligning to TRBD1. Germline trimming cut 6 bases from V and 4 bases from J; bases unmatched to any gene: 9. The V gene's germline CDR1 is MGHDK and CDR2 SYGVNS. The CDR3 runs to 16 residues. This CDR3 is CASSVGTGGAGETQYF. The DNA of the CDR3 is TGTGCCAGCAGCGTCGGGACAGGGGGCGCCGGAGAGACCCAGTACTTC.

The J gene is TRBJ2-7, the V gene TRBV4-1, with 8 bases aligning to TRBD2. The J segment lost 7 bases and the V segment lost 1 base, leaving 6 bases of the junction unmatched. Germline loops: CDR1 MGHRA, CDR2 YSYEKL. The CDR3 consists of 14 residues. The CDR3 nucleotides are TGCGCCAGCAGCCAAGCCGCGGGAGGAGGTGAGCAGTACTTC. Amino acid sequence: CASSQAAGGGEQYF.

J is TRBJ1-1 and V is TRBV5-6, with TRBD1 matching over 10 bases. The CDR3 covers 15 residues. Germline V gene data show CDR1 as SGHDT and CDR2 as YYEEEE. The ends lost 4 bases at V and 5 bases at J; junction bases unmatched: 8. The CDR3 bases are TGTGCCAGCAGCCCAGGGACAGGGGTGGTTACTGAAGCTTTCTTT. Amino acids: CASSPGTGVVTEAFF.

The chain employs TRBV11-2 and TRBJ2-3; D unclear. The V end lost 5 bases, the J end lost 0 bases, and 9 bases lay between the germline ends. The CDR3 contains 14 residues. The V gene's germline CDR1 is SGHAT and CDR2 FQNNGV. The DNA of the CDR3 is TGTGCCAGCAGCCCTCGTGTTAGCACAGATACGCAGTATTTT. Its protein product is CASSPRVSTDTQYF. The full variable domain, with the rest looked up from reference TRBV11-2 and TRBJ2-3, is EAGVAQSPRYKIIEKRQSVAFWCNPISGHATLYWYQQILGQGPKLLIQFQNNGVVDDSQLPKDRFSAERLKGVDSTLKIQPAKLEDSAVYLCASSPRVSTDTQYFGPGTRLTVL.

The chain has TRBV5-1 and TRBJ2-3, with 14 nucleotides matching TRBD2. V lost 4 bases to trimming and J lost 6 bases; unmatched junction nucleotides: 7. This CDR3 has 16 amino acids. Per the germline V gene, CDR1 is SGHRS and CDR2 is YFSETQ. CDR3 DNA: TGCGCCAGCAGCCTCGGGACTAGCGGGGGAGAGGATACGCAGTATTTT. Translating gives CASSLGTSGGEDTQYF.

CDR3 residues: CASSPVQGYSNQPQHF. The CDR3 nucleotides are TGTGCCAGCAGTCCAGTCCAGGGGTATAGCAATCAGCCCCAGCATTTT. This chain connects TRBV27 to TRBJ1-5; D is perhaps TRBD1 (6 bases). Looked up from germline, CDR1 is MNHEY and CDR2 is SMNVEV (reference sequence). The CDR3 loop spans 16 amino acids. V was cut by 5 bases and J by 0 bases, with 14 bases left in between.

The table lists this clone with a count of one. The CDR3 is CASSLFLAGGRDEQFF. CDR3 DNA sequence: TGCGCCAGCAGCTTGTTTCTAGCGGGGGGTCGGGATGAGCAGTTCTTC. This chain connects TRBV5-1 to TRBJ2-1; 11 nucleotides align to TRBD2. Germline CDR1 is SGHRS and CDR2 is YFSETQ. J lost 8 bases, V lost 1 base, and 8 bases had no gene match. The CDR3 contains 16 residues.

The V and J genes are TRBV28 and TRBJ2-7; weak D call: TRBD1 (5 bases). This CDR3 spans 10 amino acids. Trimming shortened V by 6 bases and J by 6 bases, and 6 bases separated the two germline ends. Germline V gene data show CDR1 as MDHEN and CDR2 as SYDVKM. The DNA of the CDR3 is TGTGCCAGCAGCAGGGTCGAGCAGTACTTC. It codes for CASSRVEQYF.

The gene calls are TRBV9 and TRBJ1-1; TRBD1 matches at 7 bases. After removal of 0 bases from V and 3 bases from J, the junction contained 2 bases not matched to a gene. Germline loops: CDR1 SGDLS, CDR2 YYNGEE. The CDR3 is 14 residues long. This CDR3 reads CASSVGQGDTEAFF. The CDR3 DNA sequence: TGTGCCAGCAGCGTAGGACAGGGAGACACTGAAGCTTTCTTT.

The sample holds one count of this clone. The rearrangement joins TRBV6-6 to TRBJ1-2; D perhaps matches TRBD1 (5 bases). This CDR3 region has 14 residues. The germline V and J ends were trimmed by 4 bases and 2 bases, with 11 bases remaining between them. Germline V gives CDR1 MNHNY, CDR2 SVGAGI (reference sequence). CDR3 sequence: CASSSGFANYGYTF. CDR3 sequence (DNA): TGTGCCAGCAGTTCAGGGTTTGCGAACTATGGCTACACCTTC.

This clone was counted only a few times. This chain joins TRBV29-1 and TRBJ2-7; D is undetermined. CDR1 and CDR2 (germline): SQVTM, ANQGSEA. V dropped 5 bases and J dropped 3 bases, with 14 bases sitting between them. CDR3 length: 13 amino acids. The CDR3 sequence is CSVQMSGVYEQYF. Written as DNA, the CDR3 is TGCAGCGTTCAAATGAGTGGAGTCTACGAGCAGTACTTC.

The chain uses TRBV19 and TRBJ1-5; D remains unclear. V dropped 3 bases and J dropped 1 base, with 7 bases sitting between them. Germline V lookup: CDR1 LNHDA, CDR2 SQIVND (reference sequence). This CDR3 comprises 14 residues. As DNA, the CDR3 is TGTGCCAGTAGTATCGTGGGCAGCAATCAGCCCCAGCATTTT. Protein sequence: CASSIVGSNQPQHF.

The chain recombines TRBV27 with TRBJ1-1, with D unclear. Germline CDR1 MNHEY, CDR2 SMNVEV (reference sequence). This CDR3 contains 16 residues. V shed 6 bases and J shed 0 bases, with 17 bases lying between them. The CDR3 reads CASSRVLLSVNTEAFF. The CDR3 DNA follows: TGTGCCAGCAGCCGGGTGTTGCTATCGGTGAACACTGAAGCTTTCTTT.

This chain joins TRBV23-1 and TRBJ2-5; D gene unclear. TRBV23-1 is annotated as an ORF whose role is uncertain. Trimming took off 0 bases at V and 4 bases at J, with 12 bases between the two ends. The CDR3 has 15 amino acids. CDR3 in DNA: TGCGCCAGCAGTCAATCGTACCACGCAGGAGAGACCCAGTACTTC. Translation: CASSQSYHAGETQYF.

This clone was picked up one time. The chain carries TRBV29-1 and TRBJ2-1, with D possibly TRBD2 on 5 matching bases. The CDR3 is 14 amino acids. Deletions cut 5 bases from V and 4 bases from J, with 15 bases between. In germline, CDR1 is SQVTM, CDR2 ANQGSEA. As DNA, the CDR3 is TGCAGCGTTCCCCGGCGGACTCGTTACAATGAGCAGTTCTTC. Translating it yields CSVPRRTRYNEQFF.

This clone showed up just once. The V gene is TRBV25-1, the J gene TRBJ2-1; TRBD2 agrees at 9 bases. This CDR3 is built from 16 residues. V lost 2 bases and J lost 4; bases outside the gene matches: 6. The germline V gene has CDR1 MGHDK and CDR2 SYGVNS. This chain's CDR3 is CASSERAGGRYNEQFF. The CDR3 bases are TGTGCCAGCAGTGAAAGGGCGGGAGGGCGTTACAATGAGCAGTTCTTC.

This rearrangement joins TRBV30 to TRBJ1-5; tentatively, D is TRBD1 (5 bases). CDR3 length: 13 amino acids. Germline loops: CDR1 GTSNPN, CDR2 SVGIG (reference sequence). Trimming took off 2 bases at V and 4 bases at J, with 9 bases between the two ends. The CDR3 region is CAWSLTENQPQHF. The DNA of the CDR3 is TGTGCCTGGAGTTTGACAGAAAATCAGCCCCAGCATTTT.

V gene TRBV10-3 combines with J gene TRBJ2-5, with 11 bases lining up with TRBD2. Losses at the gene ends were 6 bases for V and 7 bases for J; bases not matched to a gene: 7. There are 14 residues in the CDR3. Germline V gene lookup returns CDR1 ENHRY and CDR2 SYGVKD. CDR3 amino acids: CAISLAGGIGTQYF. As DNA, the CDR3 is TGTGCCATCAGCTTAGCGGGGGGGATAGGGACCCAGTACTTC.

This chain connects TRBV5-1 to TRBJ1-2, with D possibly being TRBD1 (6 bases). Germline V CDR1 and CDR2: SGHRS, YFSETQ. Trimming took off 4 bases at V and 6 bases at J, with 10 bases between the two ends. The CDR3 is made up of 12 amino acids. This CDR3 is CASSLDSNGYTF. The CDR3 DNA reads as TGCGCCAGCAGCCTGGACAGCAATGGCTACACCTTC. Variable domain in full (rest from reference TRBV5-1 and TRBJ1-2): KAGVTQTPRYLIKTRGQQVTLSCSPISGHRSVSWYQQTPGQGLQFLFEYFSETQRNKGNFPGRFSGRQFSNSRSEMNVSTLELGDSALYLCASSLDSNGYTFGSGTRLTVV.

The J gene is TRBJ2-7, the V gene TRBV9; D possibly corresponds to TRBD1 (5 bases). The CDR3 spans 12 residues. V lost 7 bases and J lost 2, with 10 bases in between. Germline values: CDR1 SGDLS, CDR2 YYNGEE. CDR3 DNA sequence: TGTGCCAGCGGGTGGGGCCCCTACGAGCAGTACTTC. This encodes CASGWGPYEQYF.

This clone was counted a single time. The V and J genes are TRBV7-9 and TRBJ1-4; 7 bases align to TRBD1. Looked up from germline, CDR1 is SEHNR and CDR2 is FQNEAQ (reference sequence). The V and J ends lost 11 bases and 10 bases, in that order; junction bases with no gene match: 13. This CDR3 is built from 13 residues. CDR3 amino acids: CALLMTGMGKLFF. The CDR3 nucleotides read TGTGCCCTGCTAATGACAGGGATGGGAAAACTGTTTTTT.

This chain links TRBV5-8 with TRBJ1-2; D ambiguous. The CDR3 is 11 amino acids. Germline V gives CDR1 SGHTS, CDR2 YDEGEE. Trimming pared 2 bases from V and 6 bases from J, leaving 5 bases between. The CDR3 loop reads CASSFGDGYTF. CDR3 sequence (DNA): TGTGCCAGCAGCTTTGGAGATGGCTACACCTTC.